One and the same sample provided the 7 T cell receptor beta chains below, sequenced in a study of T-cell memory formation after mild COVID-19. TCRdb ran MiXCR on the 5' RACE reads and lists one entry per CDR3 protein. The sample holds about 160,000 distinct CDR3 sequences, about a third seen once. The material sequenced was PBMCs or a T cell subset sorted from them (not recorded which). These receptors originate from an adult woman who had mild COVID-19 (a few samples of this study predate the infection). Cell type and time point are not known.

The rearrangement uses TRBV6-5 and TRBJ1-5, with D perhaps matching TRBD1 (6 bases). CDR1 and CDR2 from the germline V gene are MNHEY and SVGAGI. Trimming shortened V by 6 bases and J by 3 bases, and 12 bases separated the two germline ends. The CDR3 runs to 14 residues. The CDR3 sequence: CASRPTGTNQPQHF. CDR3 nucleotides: TGTGCCAGCAGACCTACAGGGACCAATCAGCCCCAGCATTTT.

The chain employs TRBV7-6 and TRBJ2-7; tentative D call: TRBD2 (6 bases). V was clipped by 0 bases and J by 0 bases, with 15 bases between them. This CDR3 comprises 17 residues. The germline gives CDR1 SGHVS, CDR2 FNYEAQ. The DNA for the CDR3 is TGTGCCAGCAGCTTAGCCTTCGGCGGGGTTAACTCCTACGAGCAGTACTTC. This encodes CASSLAFGGVNSYEQYF.

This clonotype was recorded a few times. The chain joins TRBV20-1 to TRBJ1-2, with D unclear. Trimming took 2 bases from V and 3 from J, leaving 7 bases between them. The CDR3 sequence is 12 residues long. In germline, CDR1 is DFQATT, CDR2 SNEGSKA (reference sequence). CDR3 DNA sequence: TGCAGTGCTAGACCGTCATACTATGGCTACACCTTC. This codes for CSARPSYYGYTF.

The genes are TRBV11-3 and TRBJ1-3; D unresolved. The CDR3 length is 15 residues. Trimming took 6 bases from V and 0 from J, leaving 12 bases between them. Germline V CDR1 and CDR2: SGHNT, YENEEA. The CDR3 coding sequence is TGTGCCAGCAGTGAACGGACGGGCTCTGGAAACACCATATATTTT. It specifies CASSERTGSGNTIYF.

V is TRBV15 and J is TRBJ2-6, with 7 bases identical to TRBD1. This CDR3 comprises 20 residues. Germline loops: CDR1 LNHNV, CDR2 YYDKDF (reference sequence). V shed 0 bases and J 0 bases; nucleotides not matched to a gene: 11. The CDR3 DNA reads TGTGCCACCAGCAGAGATCTAGGGGGCGGACGGGGCTCTGGGGCCAACGTCCTGACTTTC. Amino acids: CATSRDLGGGRGSGANVLTF.

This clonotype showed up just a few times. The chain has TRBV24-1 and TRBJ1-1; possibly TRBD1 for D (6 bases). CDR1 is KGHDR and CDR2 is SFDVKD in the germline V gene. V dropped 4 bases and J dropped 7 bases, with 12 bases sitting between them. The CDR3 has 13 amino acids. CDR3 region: CATSDSDRLEAFF. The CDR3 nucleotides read TGTGCCACCAGTGACTCAGACAGGCTTGAAGCTTTCTTT.

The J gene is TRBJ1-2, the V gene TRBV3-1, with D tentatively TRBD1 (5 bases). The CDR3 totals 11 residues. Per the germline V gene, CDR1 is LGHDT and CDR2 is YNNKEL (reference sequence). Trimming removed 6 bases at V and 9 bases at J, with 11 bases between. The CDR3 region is CASRGGASYTF. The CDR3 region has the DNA TGTGCCAGCAGGGGAGGGGCGAGCTACACCTTC.